This T cell receptor beta chain was identified during a study of blood T cell repertoires in COVID-19. Study in general: COVID-19 samples from acute and convalescent phases originated in the United States, Italy and Spain.

Cohorts were determined from participant-reported clinical history. Original processing methods: Amplification of reference gene primers was used by the study to estimate nucleated cell counts. Measured with immunoSEQ multiplex PCR; TCRdb has only the in-frame clones, and not every one. V, J and clone size reflect that table, while D and trimming were determined from the DNA. The table records around 400,000 clones, 91% of them present only once. CDR1 and CDR2 from the germline V gene are PRHDT and FYEKMQ (reference sequence). This CDR3 spans 17 amino acids. V dropped 2 bases and J dropped 7; count of bases not matched to a gene: 12.

The sequence derives from a woman aged 40 to 50 who had been exposed to COVID-19. The sequenced sample was PBMCs or T cells enriched from blood (not recorded which). The chain joins TRBV13 to TRBJ2-1, with 9 bases lining up with TRBD2. CDR3 residues: CASSLFVWTSEGNEQFF. The CDR3 bases are TGTGCCAGCAGCTTATTTGTGTGGACTAGCGAGGGGAATGAGCAGTTCTTC.